The 5 T cell receptor beta chains given below trace back to one sample, sequenced in a study of radiation and T cells in renal cell carcinoma. Time point described: baseline pretreatment blood. Documented treatment: 15 Gy SBRT to primary tumor, nephrectomy 4 weeks later. This table comes from immunoSEQ multiplex PCR, and its TCRdb copy is limited to in-frame clones, with some not included. The table has some 95,000 clones, less than 90% seen once. Sequencing was performed on blood, taken from a patient whose treatment included radiotherapy and nephrectomy. These receptors were collected from a man between 45 and 60 years old with renal cell carcinoma.

This chain joins TRBV5-8 and TRBJ1-1; 9 bases agree with TRBD1. The germline CDR1 and CDR2 sequences are SGHTS and YDEGEE. The junction had 3 bases not matched to a gene; V was cut back by 5 bases and J by 4 bases. The CDR3 sequence is 13 residues long. In DNA, the CDR3 is TGTGCCAGCAGGCTGACAGGGGGCACTGAAGCTTTCTTT. Its translation is CASRLTGGTEAFF.

This clone came up many times. Other nucleotide sequences from this sample produce the same CDR3. The chain has TRBV7-2 and TRBJ1-5; TRBD1 might be the D (5 bases). With 1 base removed from V and 3 bases from J, the gap between germline ends came to 13 bases. There are 16 residues in the CDR3. Germline V gives CDR1 SGHTA, CDR2 FQGNSA. The CDR3: CASSLVGRGPNQPQHF. The CDR3, as DNA: TGTGCCAGCAGCTTAGTTGGTCGGGGCCCCAATCAGCCCCAGCATTTT.

The chain carries TRBV9 and TRBJ2-2; D may be TRBD2 (6 bases). CDR1 is SGDLS and CDR2 is YYNGEE in the germline V gene. The CDR3 has 15 amino acids. V lost 2 bases to trimming and J lost 4 bases, with 12 bases between them. CDR3 coding DNA: TGTGCCAGCAGCGTCGGAGGGGTCGGCACCGGGGAGCTGTTTTTT. Its protein product is CASSVGGVGTGELFF.

The rearrangement uses TRBV7-9 and TRBJ1-4; D gene uncertain. Germline CDR1 reads SEHNR; CDR2 reads FQNEAQ (reference sequence). With 0 bases removed from V and 0 bases from J, the gap between germline ends came to 11 bases. The CDR3 is made up of 17 amino acids. CDR3 in DNA: TGTGCCAGCAGCTTAGCGTGGGAGGGAACAACTAATGAAAAACTGTTTTTT. It is translated as CASSLAWEGTTNEKLFF.

The chain uses TRBV6-1 and TRBJ2-5, with 10 bases identical to TRBD1. V trimming: 6 bases; J trimming: 5 bases; junction bases outside the gene matches: 9. This CDR3 spans 15 amino acids. Germline CDR1 and CDR2: MNHNS and SASEGT. The CDR3 protein is CASRRVTGGGETQYF. In nucleotides, the CDR3 is TGTGCCAGCAGGAGAGTGACAGGGGGCGGTGAGACCCAGTACTTC.